This T cell receptor (beta chain) was obtained from a study of regulatory T cells in long-lasting Graves disease. Time point given: persistent/refractory GD, antithyroid drugs over 5 years with positive TRAb. The TCR library was prepared using RNA isolated from PBMCs. Under American Thyroid Association guidelines, Graves' disease was diagnosed. HTBI primers from iRepertoire and Arm-PCR of CDR3 regions yielded the TCR beta libraries. In the original workflow: Identification of gene segments yielded some 61 TRBV and 13 to 15 TRBJ across samples. TCRdb itself ran the multiplex PCR reads through MiXCR, one entry per CDR3 protein. It is TCRdb's table, rather than the study itself, that gives the V and J calls and clone size. Of hundreds of thousands of distinct CDR3 sequences listed, around 21% are singletons. Germline lookup yields CDR1 SGHVS and CDR2 FQNEAQ. CDR3 size: 16 residues. V dropped 5 bases and J dropped 13 bases, with 24 bases sitting between them.

This clonotype appeared many times. Its antigen is unidentified. Study observations and caveats: Under persistent disease, TRBV28, TRBJ1-2 and TRBJ2-5 were used preferentially. Relative to new patients (966), persistent patients exhibited greater sharing of public clonotypes (over 2,500).

The chain joins TRBV7-8 to TRBJ1-6; no reliable D call. The sequences come from peripheral blood mononuclear cells (PBMCs), collected when the disease was refractory, from a patient treated with antithyroid drugs. This clonotype was obtained from a female donor with Graves disease. The CDR3 nucleotides read TGTGCCAGCAGCCCGTTACAGCGAACGGCCCTAGGGCCCCTCCACTTT. Its protein is CASSPLQRTALGPLHF.